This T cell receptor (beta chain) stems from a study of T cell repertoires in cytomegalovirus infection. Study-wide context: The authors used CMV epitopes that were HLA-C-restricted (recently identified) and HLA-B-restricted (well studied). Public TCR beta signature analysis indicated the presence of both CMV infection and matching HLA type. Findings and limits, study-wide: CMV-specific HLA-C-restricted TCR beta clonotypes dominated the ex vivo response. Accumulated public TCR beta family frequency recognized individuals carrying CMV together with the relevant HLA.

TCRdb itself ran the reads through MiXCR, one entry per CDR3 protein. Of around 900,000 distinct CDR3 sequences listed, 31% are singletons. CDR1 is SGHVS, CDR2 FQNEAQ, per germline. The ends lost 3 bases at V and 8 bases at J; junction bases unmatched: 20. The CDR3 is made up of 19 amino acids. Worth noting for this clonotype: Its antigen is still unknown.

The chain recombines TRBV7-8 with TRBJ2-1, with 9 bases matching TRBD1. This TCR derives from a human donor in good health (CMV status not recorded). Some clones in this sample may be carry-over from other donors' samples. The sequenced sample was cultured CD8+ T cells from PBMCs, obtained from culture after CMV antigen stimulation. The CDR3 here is CASSFGRRLPGQGQDEQFF. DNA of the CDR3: TGTGCCAGCAGCTTTGGCCGTAGACTTCCGGGACAGGGTCAGGATGAGCAGTTCTTC.